A selection of T cell receptor beta chains follows, all from one sample in a study of OX40 agonist ivuxolimab in advanced cancers. Assay: immunoSEQ multiplex PCR; the TCRdb copy retains only in-frame clones and omits some. The sample consists of under 140,000 clones, approximately 89% of them appearing once. The sequencing used CD4+ or CD8+ T cells sorted from blood, collected in a trial of the OX40 agonist ivuxolimab. The origin of the receptors is an adult with an advanced solid tumor such as melanoma, head and neck, liver or kidney cancer. Both conserved end residues are part of each CDR3. D genes are given only for firm matches. Size values are once, few and many counts, or a class for expanded clones, and some rows have none.

NA,TRBV11-2,TRBJ2-3,13,NA,TGTGCCAGCAGCTTACAATCGGACGATACGCAGTATTTT,CASSLQSDDTQYF
TRBD1,TRBV28,TRBJ2-1,15,NA,TGTGCCAGCAGCGAGTTACAGGGGGGCTACAATGAGCAGTTCTTC,CASSELQGGYNEQFF
NA,TRBV28,TRBJ2-7,14,NA,TGTGCCAGCAGCGGGCTAGTACGTCGGATCGAGCAGTACTTC,CASSGLVRRIEQYF
TRBD1,TRBV30,TRBJ2-7,12,NA,TGTGCCTTGACAGGGTTTTCCTACGAGCAGTACTTC,CALTGFSYEQYF
TRBD1,TRBV7-2,TRBJ2-5,14,NA,TGTGCCAGCAGCACCCCGGGACAGGGAAAGACCCAGTACTTC,CASSTPGQGKTQYF
NA,TRBV4-1,TRBJ2-5,13,NA,TGCGCCAGCAGCCAAGGCGTATTGGAGACCCAGTACTTC,CASSQGVLETQYF
TRBD2,TRBV28,TRBJ2-3,11,NA,TGTGCCAGCAAGGACGGGACTAGTATGGATTTT,CASKDGTSMDF
TRBD2,TRBV7-2,TRBJ2-1,15,NA,TGTGCCAGCAGCCACACTAGCGGGCGGAAGAATGAGCAGTTCTTC,CASSHTSGRKNEQFF
NA,TRBV30,TRBJ1-5,11,NA,TGTGCCTGGGGTGTTGGAGGTCACCAGCATTTT,CAWGVGGHQHF
NA,TRBV5-6,TRBJ1-5,16,NA,TGTGCCAGCAGCCGTTCCAAGACGTCATCCAATCAGCCCCAGCATTTT,CASSRSKTSSNQPQHF
TRBD1,TRBV5-1,TRBJ1-2,14,NA,TGCGCCAGCAGCATAGGACAGGGGAACTATGGCTACACCTTC,CASSIGQGNYGYTF
TRBD2,TRBV9,TRBJ2-2,16,NA,TGTGCCAGCAGCGTAGATAGCGGGCTATCCACCGGGGAGCTGTTTTTT,CASSVDSGLSTGELFF
NA,TRBV12-5,TRBJ1-6,12,NA,TGTGCTAGTGGGGTTGAAAATTCACCCCTCCACTTT,CASGVENSPLHF
TRBD1,TRBV5-1,TRBJ2-1,13,NA,TGCGCCAGCAGCACGGACGGGACAGGTGAGCAGTTCTTC,CASSTDGTGEQFF
NA,TRBV5-5,TRBJ1-3,15,NA,TGTGCCAGCAGCTTGGCGGTCAGATCTGGAAACACCATATATTTT,CASSLAVRSGNTIYF
TRBD2,TRBV27,TRBJ2-1,18,NA,TGTGCCAGCAGCTCAATAAAAACTAGCGCCTACTCCTACAATGAGCAGTTCTTC,CASSSIKTSAYSYNEQFF
TRBD1,TRBV19,TRBJ2-2,16,few,TGTGCCAGTAGTATTCTGACAGGGGCGGACACCGGGGAGCTGTTTTTT,CASSILTGADTGELFF
NA,TRBV6-6,TRBJ1-2,13,once,TGTGCCAGCAGCTACCGAGCTAACTATGGCTACACCTTC,CASSYRANYGYTF
NA,TRBV6-5,TRBJ2-3,13,NA,TGTGCCAGCACCGTCGGGGTGGCAGATACGCAGTATTTT,CASTVGVADTQYF
TRBD1,TRBV19,TRBJ2-7,15,NA,TGTGCCAGTAGTATCCGGGACAGGGTCTCCTACGAGCAGTACTTC,CASSIRDRVSYEQYF
NA,TRBV7-2,TRBJ2-7,13,NA,TGTGCCAGCAGCTTAGCGCGCTCCTACGAGCAGTACTTC,CASSLARSYEQYF
NA,TRBV2,TRBJ1-4,15,NA,TGTGCCAGCGGGGAGAGGAGGCCAGCGAGAGAAAAACTGTTTTTT,CASGERRPAREKLFF
TRBD2,TRBV9,TRBJ2-1,16,NA,TGTGCCAGCAGCAAACCGGGACTAGCGGGCTTAAATGAGCAGTTCTTC,CASSKPGLAGLNEQFF
NA,TRBV18,TRBJ1-2,14,NA,TGTGCCAGCTCACCATCGGGCGGGAACTATGGCTACACCTTC,CASSPSGGNYGYTF
NA,TRBV7-8,TRBJ2-7,14,NA,TGTGCCAGCAACTCCCTGACTAGGGTCTACGAGCAGTACTTC,CASNSLTRVYEQYF
TRBD1,TRBV4-2,TRBJ1-5,17,once,TGTGCCAGCAGCCCGTGGGACAGGGGTGCTTCCAATCAGCCCCAGCATTTT,CASSPWDRGASNQPQHF
TRBD1,TRBV28,TRBJ2-3,14,NA,TGTGCCAGCAGTTTGACAGGGGAAGGAGATACGCAGTATTTT,CASSLTGEGDTQYF
NA,TRBV7-2,TRBJ1-1,14,NA,TGTGCCAGCAGCTTAATAACGGAGGGCACTGAAGCTTTCTTT,CASSLITEGTEAFF
NA,TRBV7-8,TRBJ1-1,13,NA,TGTGCCAGCAGCTTAGTTGGAGGATCTGAAGCTTTCTTT,CASSLVGGSEAFF
NA,TRBV6-4,TRBJ1-3,15,NA,TGTGCCAGCAGGGGGTGGGACCTCTCTGGAAACACCATATATTTT,CASRGWDLSGNTIYF
NA,TRBV4-2,TRBJ2-7,13,few,TGTGCCAGCGGGAGTCGCAATCCGTACGAGCAGTACTTC,CASGSRNPYEQYF
NA,TRBV19,TRBJ2-6,14,NA,TGTGCCAGTACGCATTCAGGGGGGGCCAACGTCCTGACTTTC,CASTHSGGANVLTF
NA,TRBV11-2,TRBJ2-1,13,NA,TGTGCCAGCAGCTTAGCCATCGGAGATGAGCAGTTCTTC,CASSLAIGDEQFF
NA,TRBV4-3,TRBJ2-2,14,NA,TGCGCCAGCAGCCCTACGGGGGACACCGGGGAGCTGTTTTTT,CASSPTGDTGELFF
NA,TRBV7-2,TRBJ2-2,14,NA,TGTGCCAGCAGCTTGCAGGTAGACACCGGGGAGCTGTTTTTT,CASSLQVDTGELFF
NA,TRBV6-1,TRBJ2-7,11,NA,TGTGCCACCAGCAGGGGAAACGAGCAGTACTTC,CATSRGNEQYF
NA,TRBV5-1,TRBJ1-2,14,NA,TGCGCCAGCAGCTCCCGTCTCGGCCCAGATGGCTACACCTTC,CASSSRLGPDGYTF
NA,TRBV27,TRBJ2-7,16,NA,TGTGCCAGCAGTTTCCTCCGTGGTGAGGGTACCTACGAGCAGTACTTC,CASSFLRGEGTYEQYF
NA,TRBV7-9,TRBJ2-1,14,NA,TGTGCCAGCAGCTTAAGGAGACAAAGCAATGAGCAGTTCTTC,CASSLRRQSNEQFF
NA,TRBV11-2,TRBJ2-7,17,NA,TGTGCCAGCAGCTTAATCCTCGGCAGCTTAGAATCCTACGAGCAGTACTTC,CASSLILGSLESYEQYF
NA,TRBV30,TRBJ2-4,14,NA,TGTGCCCTTGGGGGCCGGGGGACTAAAAACATTCAGTACTTC,CALGGRGTKNIQYF
TRBD1,TRBV9,TRBJ2-5,16,NA,TGTGCCAGCAGCGCCCGGACAGGGATCATACAAGAGACCCAGTACTTC,CASSARTGIIQETQYF
NA,TRBV5-1,TRBJ2-5,13,NA,TGCGCCAGCAGCTTTGGTGTCCAAGAGACCCAGTACTTC,CASSFGVQETQYF
NA,TRBV27,TRBJ2-5,16,NA,TGTGCCAGCAGCGTATCAAGGGAGTGGGTGGAAGAGACCCAGTACTTC,CASSVSREWVEETQYF
TRBD1,TRBV6-6,TRBJ2-7,15,NA,TGTGCCAGCAGTAAATCACAGGGGGACTCCTACGAGCAGTACTTC,CASSKSQGDSYEQYF
NA,TRBV2,TRBJ2-3,15,NA,TGTGCCAGCAGCGTTGGACTACCCGGCACAGATACGCAGTATTTT,CASSVGLPGTDTQYF
NA,TRBV28,TRBJ2-7,14,NA,TGTGCCAGCAGTTTACGGGACCCATTTCGGGAGCAGTACTTC,CASSLRDPFREQYF